The entry that follows covers one TCR beta chain sequence. The data are from a study of CD8+ T cells in alopecia areata. Germline lookup yields CDR1 SGDLS and CDR2 YYNGEE. Trimming shortened V by 2 bases and J by 3 bases, and 5 bases separated the two germline ends. The CDR3 consists of 12 residues. The treatment here: oral pan-JAK inhibitor, 5-10 mg twice daily. Extracted RNA was reverse transcribed into cDNA, the sequencing template. The protocol was immunoSEQ multiplex PCR, while the TCRdb copy is restricted to in-frame clones and leaves out a portion. This table has over 95,000 clones, under 70% appearing once.

The clonotype was recovered from a human donor with alopecia areata. The V gene is TRBV9, the J gene TRBJ1-1; D not resolved. Sequences were derived from CD8+ T cells sorted from blood, sampled at week 4, from a patient treated with tofacitinib. CDR3 amino acids: CASSVGYTEAFF. The CDR3 DNA sequence: TGTGCCAGCAGCGTGGGGTACACTGAAGCTTTCTTT.